What follows describes a single T cell receptor (beta chain). The antigen remains undetermined. The ends were cut back, 6 bases at V and 7 bases at J, with 19 bases in the middle. The CDR3 runs to 15 residues. The data are from a study of post-analysis software for immune sequencing data. cDNA libraries of TCR beta carried unique molecular identifiers. A single record per CDR3 protein comes from TCRdb applying MiXCR to the PCR reads. The data contain hundreds of thousands of distinct CDR3 sequences, around 60% of them singletons. Whole-study findings and limits: When patients were compared with controls, 5 or 6 TRBV segments were more frequent, TRBV5-6, TRBV5-1 and TRBV20-1 among them. Controls showed significantly higher normalized Chao1 diversity than did multiple sclerosis patients.

The sequencing sample was made of blood. The chain combines TRBV12-3 or TRBV12-4 with TRBJ2-1; D is perhaps TRBD1 (5 bases). This receptor was identified in a girl under 10 years old with multiple sclerosis. CDR3 sequence reads: CASRPREKFANEQFF. In DNA form, the CDR3 reads TGTGCCAGCAGGCCCAGGGAAAAATTCGCTAATGAGCAGTTCTTC.